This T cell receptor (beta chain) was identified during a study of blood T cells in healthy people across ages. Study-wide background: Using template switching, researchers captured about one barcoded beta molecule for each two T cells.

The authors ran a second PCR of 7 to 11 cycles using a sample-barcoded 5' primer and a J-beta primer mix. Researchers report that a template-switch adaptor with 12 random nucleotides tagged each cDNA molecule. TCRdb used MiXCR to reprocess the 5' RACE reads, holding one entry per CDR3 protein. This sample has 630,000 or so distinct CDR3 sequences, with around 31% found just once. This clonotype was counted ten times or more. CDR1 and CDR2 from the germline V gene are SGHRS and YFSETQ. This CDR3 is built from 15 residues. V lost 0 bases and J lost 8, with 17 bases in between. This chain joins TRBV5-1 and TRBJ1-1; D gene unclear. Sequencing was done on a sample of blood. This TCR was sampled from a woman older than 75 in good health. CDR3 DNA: TGCGCCAGCAGCTTGGCCATCGGCAGCTTGGGAGAAGCTTTCTTT. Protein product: CASSLAIGSLGEAFF.